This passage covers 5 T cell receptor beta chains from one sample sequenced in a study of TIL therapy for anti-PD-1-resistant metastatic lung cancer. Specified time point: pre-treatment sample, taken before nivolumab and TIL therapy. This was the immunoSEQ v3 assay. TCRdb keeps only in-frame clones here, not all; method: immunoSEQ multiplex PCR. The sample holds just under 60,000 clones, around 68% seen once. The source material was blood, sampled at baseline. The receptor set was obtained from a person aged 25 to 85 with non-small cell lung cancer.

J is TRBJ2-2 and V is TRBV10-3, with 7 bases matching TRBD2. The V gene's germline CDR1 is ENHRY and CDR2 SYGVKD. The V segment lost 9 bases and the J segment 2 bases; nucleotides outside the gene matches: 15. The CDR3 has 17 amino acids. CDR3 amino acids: CAIRPQGGGLNTGELFF. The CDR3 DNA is TGTGCCATTAGACCTCAGGGCGGGGGTTTAAACACCGGGGAGCTGTTTTTT.

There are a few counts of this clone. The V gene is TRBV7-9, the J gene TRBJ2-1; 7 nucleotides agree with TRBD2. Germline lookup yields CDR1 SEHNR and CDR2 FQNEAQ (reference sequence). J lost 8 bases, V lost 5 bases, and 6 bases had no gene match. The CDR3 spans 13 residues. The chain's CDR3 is CASSPRGWDEQFF. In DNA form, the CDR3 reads TGTGCCAGCAGCCCGCGGGGGTGGGATGAGCAGTTCTTC.

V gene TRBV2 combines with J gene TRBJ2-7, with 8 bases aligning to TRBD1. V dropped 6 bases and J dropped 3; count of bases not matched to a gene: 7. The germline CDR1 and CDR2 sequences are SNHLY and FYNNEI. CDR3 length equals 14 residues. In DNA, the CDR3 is TGTGCCAGCAGCGCCGGGACAGGATTCTACGAGCAGTACTTC. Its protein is CASSAGTGFYEQYF.

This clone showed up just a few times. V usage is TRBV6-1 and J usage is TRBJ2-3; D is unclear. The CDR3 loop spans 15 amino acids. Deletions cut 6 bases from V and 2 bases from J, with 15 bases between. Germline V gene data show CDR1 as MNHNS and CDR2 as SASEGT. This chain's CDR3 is CASSNPHGTTDTQYF. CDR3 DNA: TGTGCCAGCAGCAACCCTCACGGAACCACAGATACGCAGTATTTT.

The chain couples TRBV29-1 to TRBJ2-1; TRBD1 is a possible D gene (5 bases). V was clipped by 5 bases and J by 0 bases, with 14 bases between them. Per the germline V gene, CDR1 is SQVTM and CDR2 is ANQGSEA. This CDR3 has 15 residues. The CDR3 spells CSVPKGQSSYNEQFF. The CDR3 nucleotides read TGCAGCGTTCCCAAGGGGCAGAGCTCCTACAATGAGCAGTTCTTC.